This T cell receptor (beta chain) was found in a study of T cell repertoires in cytomegalovirus infection. About the research overall: Use of recently identified HLA-C-restricted and well-studied HLA-B-restricted CMV epitopes was part of the study. Evidence of both CMV infection and a matching HLA type came from public TCR beta signatures.

V lost 1 base and J 7 bases, leaving 14 bases between the germline ends. Germline assignment: CDR1 SGHTA and CDR2 FQGNSA. The CDR3 is 14 amino acids. MiXCR was run by TCRdb on the reads, yielding one entry per CDR3 protein. Of a few hundred thousand distinct CDR3 sequences listed, about 40% were seen once; the top ten hold around 50%. Study results and limitations: HLA-C-restricted CMV clonotypes gave the most frequent clonotype in two of eight donors.

This clonotype was picked up a small number of times. The antigen is not known. The chain recombines TRBV7-2 with TRBJ2-7; TRBD1 is a possible D gene (6 bases). The sequence was collected from a human donor in good health (CMV status not recorded). Some clones in this sample may be carry-over from other donors' samples. The sample in question was cultured PBMCs, obtained from culture after CMV antigen stimulation. The CDR3 loop is CASSLGPGHWEQYF. DNA of the CDR3: TGTGCCAGCAGCTTAGGGCCGGGACATTGGGAGCAGTACTTC.